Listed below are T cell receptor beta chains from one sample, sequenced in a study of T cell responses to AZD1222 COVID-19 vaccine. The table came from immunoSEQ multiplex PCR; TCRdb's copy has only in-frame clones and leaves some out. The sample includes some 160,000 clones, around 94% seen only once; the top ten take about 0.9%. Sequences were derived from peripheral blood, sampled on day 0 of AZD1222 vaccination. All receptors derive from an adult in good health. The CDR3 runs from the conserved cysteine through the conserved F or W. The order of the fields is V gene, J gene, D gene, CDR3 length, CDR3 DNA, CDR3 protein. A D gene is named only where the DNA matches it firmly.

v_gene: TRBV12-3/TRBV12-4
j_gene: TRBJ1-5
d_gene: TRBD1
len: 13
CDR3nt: TGTGCCAGCAGACGACAGGGGAATCAGCCCCAGCATTTT
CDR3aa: CASRRQGNQPQHF

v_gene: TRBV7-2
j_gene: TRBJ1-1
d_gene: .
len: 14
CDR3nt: TGTGCCAGCATGGGCCGAGGTGGGAACACTGAAGCTTTCTTT
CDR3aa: CASMGRGGNTEAFF

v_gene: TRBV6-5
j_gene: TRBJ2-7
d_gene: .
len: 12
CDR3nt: TGTGCCGCAGGGGCCAGCTCCTACGAGCAGTACTTC
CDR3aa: CAAGASSYEQYF

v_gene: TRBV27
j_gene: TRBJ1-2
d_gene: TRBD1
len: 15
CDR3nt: TGTGCCAGCAGTTTATCGCCCGGGACAGGCTATGGCTACACCTTC
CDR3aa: CASSLSPGTGYGYTF

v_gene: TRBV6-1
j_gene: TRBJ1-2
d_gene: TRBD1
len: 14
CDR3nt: TGTGCCAGCAGTTCCCCTGACAGGGGTTATGGCTACACCTTC
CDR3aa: CASSSPDRGYGYTF

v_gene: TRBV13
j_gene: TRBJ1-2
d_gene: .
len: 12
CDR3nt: TGTGCCAGCAGCTTATACGGAAATGGCTACACCTTC
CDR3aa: CASSLYGNGYTF

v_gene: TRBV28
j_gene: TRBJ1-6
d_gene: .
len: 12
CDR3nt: TGTGCCAGCACAAGTAGGGGCTCACCCCTCCACTTT
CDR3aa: CASTSRGSPLHF

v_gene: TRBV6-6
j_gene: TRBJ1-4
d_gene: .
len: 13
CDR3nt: TGTGCCAGCCGGACGGGGGATAATGAAAAACTGTTTTTT
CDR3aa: CASRTGDNEKLFF

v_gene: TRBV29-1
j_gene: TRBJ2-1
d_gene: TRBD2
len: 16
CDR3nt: TGCAGCGCAATGGGACGGGCGGGGGGAAGTTACAATGAGCAGTTCTTC
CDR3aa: CSAMGRAGGSYNEQFF

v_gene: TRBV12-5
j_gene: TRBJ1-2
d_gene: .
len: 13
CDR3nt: TGTGCTAGTGGTTGGGGGACCGATTATGGCTACACCTTC
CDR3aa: CASGWGTDYGYTF

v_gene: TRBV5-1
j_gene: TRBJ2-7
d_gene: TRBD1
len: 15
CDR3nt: TGCGCCAGCCGTAGACCGGACAGGGGCACCCACGAGCAGTACTTC
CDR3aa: CASRRPDRGTHEQYF

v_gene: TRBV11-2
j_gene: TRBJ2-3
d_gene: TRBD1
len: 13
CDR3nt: TGTGCCAGCAGCCAAGACAGGGAAGATACGCAGTATTTT
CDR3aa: CASSQDREDTQYF

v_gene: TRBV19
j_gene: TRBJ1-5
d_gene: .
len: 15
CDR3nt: TGTGCCAGTAGTCTTGGGGGGCGAGGCAATCAGCCCCAGCATTTT
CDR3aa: CASSLGGRGNQPQHF